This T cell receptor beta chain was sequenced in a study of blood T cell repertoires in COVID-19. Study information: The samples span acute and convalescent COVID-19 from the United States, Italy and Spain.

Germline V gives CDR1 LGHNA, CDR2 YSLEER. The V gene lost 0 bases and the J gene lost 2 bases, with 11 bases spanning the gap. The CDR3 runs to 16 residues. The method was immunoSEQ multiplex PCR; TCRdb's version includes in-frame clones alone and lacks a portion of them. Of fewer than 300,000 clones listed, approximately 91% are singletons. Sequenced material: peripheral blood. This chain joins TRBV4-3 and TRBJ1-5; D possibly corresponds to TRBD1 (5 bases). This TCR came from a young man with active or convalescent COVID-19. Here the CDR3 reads CASSQDSGGGNQPQHF. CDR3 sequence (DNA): TGCGCCAGCAGCCAAGATTCGGGGGGGGGCAATCAGCCCCAGCATTTT.